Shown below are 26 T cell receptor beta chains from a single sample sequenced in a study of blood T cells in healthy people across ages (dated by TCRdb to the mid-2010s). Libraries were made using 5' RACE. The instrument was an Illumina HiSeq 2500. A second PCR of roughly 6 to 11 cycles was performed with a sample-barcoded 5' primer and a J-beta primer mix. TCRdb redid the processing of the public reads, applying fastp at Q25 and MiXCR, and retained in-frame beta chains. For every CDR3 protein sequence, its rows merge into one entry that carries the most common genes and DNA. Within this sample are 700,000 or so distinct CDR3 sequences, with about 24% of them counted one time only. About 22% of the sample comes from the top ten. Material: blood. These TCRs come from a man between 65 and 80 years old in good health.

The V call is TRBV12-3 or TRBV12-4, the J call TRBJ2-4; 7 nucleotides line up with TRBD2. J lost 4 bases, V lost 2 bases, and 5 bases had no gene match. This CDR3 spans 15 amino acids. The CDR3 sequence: CASSLFGGGKNIQYF. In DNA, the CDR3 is TGTGCCAGCAGTTTATTTGGCGGGGGAAAAAACATTCAGTACTTC.

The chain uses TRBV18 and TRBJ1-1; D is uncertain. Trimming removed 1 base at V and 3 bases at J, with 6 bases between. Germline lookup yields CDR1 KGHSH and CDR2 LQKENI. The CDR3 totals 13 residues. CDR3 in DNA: TGTGCCAGCTCACCACAAGATTACACTGAAGCTTTCTTT. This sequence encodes CASSPQDYTEAFF. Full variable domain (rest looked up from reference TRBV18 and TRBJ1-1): NAGVMQNPRHLVRRRGQEARLRCSPMKGHSHVYWYRQLPEEGLKFMVYLQKENIIDESGMPKERFSAEFPKEGPSILRIQQVVRGDSAAYFCASSPQDYTEAFFGQGTRLTVV.

CDR3: CASSLGGGRGSYNEQFF. CDR3 coding DNA: TGTGCCAGCAGTTTAGGAGGGGGGAGGGGGTCCTACAATGAGCAGTTCTTC. V usage is TRBV12-3 or TRBV12-4 and J usage is TRBJ2-1, with D possibly being TRBD2 (7 bases). This CDR3 has 17 residues. The germline V and J ends were trimmed by 1 base and 1 base, with 14 bases remaining between them.

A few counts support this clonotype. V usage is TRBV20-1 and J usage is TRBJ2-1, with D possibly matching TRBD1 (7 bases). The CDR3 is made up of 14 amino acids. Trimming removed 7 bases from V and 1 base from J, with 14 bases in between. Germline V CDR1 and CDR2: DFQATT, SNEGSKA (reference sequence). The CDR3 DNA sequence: TGCAGTGTAGGAGGGGGACAGTCCTACAATGAGCAGTTCTTC. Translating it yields CSVGGGQSYNEQFF.

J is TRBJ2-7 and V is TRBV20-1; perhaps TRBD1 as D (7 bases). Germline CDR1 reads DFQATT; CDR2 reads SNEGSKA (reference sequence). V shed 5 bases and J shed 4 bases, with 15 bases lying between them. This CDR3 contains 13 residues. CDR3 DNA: TGCAGTGCTGGGGCCCCAGGGGGGTACGAGCAGTACTTC. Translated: CSAGAPGGYEQYF.

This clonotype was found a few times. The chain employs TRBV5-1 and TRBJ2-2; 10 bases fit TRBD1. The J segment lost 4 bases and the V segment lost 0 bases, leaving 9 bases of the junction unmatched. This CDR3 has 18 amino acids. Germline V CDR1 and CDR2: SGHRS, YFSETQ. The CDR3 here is CASSLGQGASRVTGELFF. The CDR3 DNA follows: TGCGCCAGCAGCTTGGGACAGGGGGCCTCCCGAGTCACCGGGGAGCTGTTTTTT.

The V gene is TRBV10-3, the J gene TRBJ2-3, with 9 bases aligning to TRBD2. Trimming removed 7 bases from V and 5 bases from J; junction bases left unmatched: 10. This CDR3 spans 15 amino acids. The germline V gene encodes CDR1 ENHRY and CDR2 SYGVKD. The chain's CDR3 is CAINALAGVLDTQYF. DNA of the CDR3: TGTGCCATCAATGCCTTAGCGGGGGTGCTAGATACGCAGTATTTT.

The CDR3 sequence: CASSSSNKGYTF. CDR3 bases: TGTGCCAGCAGTTCGTCGAATAAGGGCTACACCTTC. The V gene is TRBV28, the J gene TRBJ1-2; D not certain. Germline values: CDR1 MDHEN, CDR2 SYDVKM. This CDR3 is 12 amino acids long. The V end was cut by 4 bases, the J end by 8 bases, with 11 bases between.

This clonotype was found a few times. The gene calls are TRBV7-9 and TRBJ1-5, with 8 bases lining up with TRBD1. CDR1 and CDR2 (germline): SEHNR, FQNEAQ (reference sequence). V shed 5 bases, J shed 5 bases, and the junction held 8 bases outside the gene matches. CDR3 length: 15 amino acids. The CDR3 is CASSPPGGADQPQHF. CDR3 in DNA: TGTGCCAGCAGCCCCCCAGGGGGCGCGGATCAGCCCCAGCATTTT.

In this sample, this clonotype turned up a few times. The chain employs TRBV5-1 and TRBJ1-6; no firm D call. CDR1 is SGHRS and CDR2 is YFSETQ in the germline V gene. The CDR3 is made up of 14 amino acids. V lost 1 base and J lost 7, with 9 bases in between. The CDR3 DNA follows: TGCGCCAGCAGCTTGATGTCGGAAAATTCACCCCTCCACTTT. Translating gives CASSLMSENSPLHF.

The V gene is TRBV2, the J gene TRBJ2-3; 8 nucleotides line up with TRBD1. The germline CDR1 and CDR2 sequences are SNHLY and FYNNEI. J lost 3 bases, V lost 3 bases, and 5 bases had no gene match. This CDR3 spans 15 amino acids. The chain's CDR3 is CASSDQGARTDTQYF. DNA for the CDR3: TGTGCCAGCAGTGATCAGGGGGCTCGTACAGATACGCAGTATTTT.

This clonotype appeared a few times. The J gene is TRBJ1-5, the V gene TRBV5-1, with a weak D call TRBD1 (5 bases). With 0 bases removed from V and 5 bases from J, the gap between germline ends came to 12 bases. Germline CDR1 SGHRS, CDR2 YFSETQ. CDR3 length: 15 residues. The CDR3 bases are TGCGCCAGCAGCTTGGATGGGGGACTCCATCAGCCCCAGCATTTT. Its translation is CASSLDGGLHQPQHF.

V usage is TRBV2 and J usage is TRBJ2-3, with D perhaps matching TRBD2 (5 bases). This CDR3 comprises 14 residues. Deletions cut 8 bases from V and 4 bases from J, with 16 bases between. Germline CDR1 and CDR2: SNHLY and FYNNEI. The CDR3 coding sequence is TGTGCCAGCGATAAAGCCGGACTGGCAGATACGCAGTATTTT. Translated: CASDKAGLADTQYF.

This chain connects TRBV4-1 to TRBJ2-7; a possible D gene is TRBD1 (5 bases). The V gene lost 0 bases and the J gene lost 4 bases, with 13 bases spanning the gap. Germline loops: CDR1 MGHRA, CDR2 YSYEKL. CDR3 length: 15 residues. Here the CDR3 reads CASSQEARAGYEQYF. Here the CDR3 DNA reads TGCGCCAGCAGCCAAGAGGCCAGGGCTGGGTACGAGCAGTACTTC.

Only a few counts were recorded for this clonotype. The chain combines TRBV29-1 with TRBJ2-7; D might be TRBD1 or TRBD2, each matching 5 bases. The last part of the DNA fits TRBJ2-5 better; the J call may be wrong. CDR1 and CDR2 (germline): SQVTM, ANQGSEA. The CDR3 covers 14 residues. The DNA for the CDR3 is TGCAGCGTTGAAGGGGCCGGGGCCCCAGAGACCCAGTACTTC. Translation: CSVEGAGAPETQYF.

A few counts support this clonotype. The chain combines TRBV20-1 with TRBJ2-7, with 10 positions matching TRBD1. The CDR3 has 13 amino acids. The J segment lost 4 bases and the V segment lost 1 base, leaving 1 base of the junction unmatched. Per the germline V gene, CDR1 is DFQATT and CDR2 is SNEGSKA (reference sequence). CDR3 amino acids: CSARGDRGYEQYF. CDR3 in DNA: TGCAGTGCTAGAGGGGACAGGGGTTACGAGCAGTACTTC.

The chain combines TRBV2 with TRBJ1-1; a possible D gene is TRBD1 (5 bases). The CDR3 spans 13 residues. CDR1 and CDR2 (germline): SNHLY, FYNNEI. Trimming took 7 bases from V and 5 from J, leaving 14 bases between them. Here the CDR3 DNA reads TGTGCCAGCAAATCTGAGGGGTTTACTGAAGCTTTCTTT. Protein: CASKSEGFTEAFF.

This CDR3 is CASSQDGKNEQFF. DNA of the CDR3: TGTGCCAGCAGCCAAGATGGCAAGAATGAGCAGTTCTTC. The rearrangement uses TRBV4-2 and TRBJ2-1, with D uncertain. This CDR3 comprises 13 residues. V lost 0 bases, J lost 7 bases, and 7 bases lay in between. Germline V gene data show CDR1 as LGHNA and CDR2 as YNFKEQ.

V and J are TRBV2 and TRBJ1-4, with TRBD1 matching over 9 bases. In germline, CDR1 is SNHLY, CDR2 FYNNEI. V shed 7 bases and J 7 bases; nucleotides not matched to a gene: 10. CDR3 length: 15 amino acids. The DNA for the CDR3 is TGTGCCAGCAACCCGGGACAGGGCGTTTTTGAAAAACTGTTTTTT. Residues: CASNPGQGVFEKLFF.

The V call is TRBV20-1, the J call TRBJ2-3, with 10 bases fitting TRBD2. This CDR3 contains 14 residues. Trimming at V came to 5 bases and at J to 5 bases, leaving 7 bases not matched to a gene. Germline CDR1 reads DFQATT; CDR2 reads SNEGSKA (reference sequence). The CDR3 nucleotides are TGCAGTGCTTCTCTAGCGGGAGACAGAGATACGCAGTATTTT. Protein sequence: CSASLAGDRDTQYF.

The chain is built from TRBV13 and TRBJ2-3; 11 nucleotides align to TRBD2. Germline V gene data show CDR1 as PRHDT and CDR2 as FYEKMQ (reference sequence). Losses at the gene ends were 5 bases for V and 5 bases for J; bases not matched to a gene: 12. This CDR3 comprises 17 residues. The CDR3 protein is CASSARSLAGGRDTQYF. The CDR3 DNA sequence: TGTGCCAGCAGCGCGCGATCTCTAGCGGGAGGTCGAGATACGCAGTATTTT.

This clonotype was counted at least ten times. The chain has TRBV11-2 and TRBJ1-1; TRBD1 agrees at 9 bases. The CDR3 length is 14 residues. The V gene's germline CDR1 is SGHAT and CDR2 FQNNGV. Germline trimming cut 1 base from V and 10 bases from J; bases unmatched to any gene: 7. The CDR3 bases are TGTGCCAGCAGCTTAGGGAACAGGGGGCGCAGAGCTTTCTTT. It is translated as CASSLGNRGRRAFF.

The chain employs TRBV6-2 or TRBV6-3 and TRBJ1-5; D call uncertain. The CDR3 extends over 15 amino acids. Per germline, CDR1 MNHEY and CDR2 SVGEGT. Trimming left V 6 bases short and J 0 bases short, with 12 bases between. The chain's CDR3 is CASREVGYSNQPQHF. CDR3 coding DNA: TGTGCCAGCAGAGAAGTAGGGTATAGCAATCAGCCCCAGCATTTT.

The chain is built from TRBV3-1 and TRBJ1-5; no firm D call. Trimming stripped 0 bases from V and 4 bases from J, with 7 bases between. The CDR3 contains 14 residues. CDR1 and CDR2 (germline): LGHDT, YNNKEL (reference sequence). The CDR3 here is CASSQDAGNQPQHF. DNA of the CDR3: TGTGCCAGCAGCCAAGATGCCGGTAATCAGCCCCAGCATTTT. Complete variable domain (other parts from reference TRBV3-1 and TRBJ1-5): DTAVSQTPKYLVTQMGNDKSIKCEQNLGHDTMYWYKQDSKKFLKIMFSYNNKELIINETVPNRFSPKSPDKAHLNLHINSLELGDSAVYFCASSQDAGNQPQHFGDGTRLSIL.

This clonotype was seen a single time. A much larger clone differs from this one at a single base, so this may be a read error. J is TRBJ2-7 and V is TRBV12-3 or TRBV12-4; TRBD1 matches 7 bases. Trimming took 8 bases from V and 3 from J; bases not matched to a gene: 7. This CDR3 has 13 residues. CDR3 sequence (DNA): TGTGCCAGCCAACCCCACAGGGGCTACGAGCAGTACTTC. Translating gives CASQPHRGYEQYF.

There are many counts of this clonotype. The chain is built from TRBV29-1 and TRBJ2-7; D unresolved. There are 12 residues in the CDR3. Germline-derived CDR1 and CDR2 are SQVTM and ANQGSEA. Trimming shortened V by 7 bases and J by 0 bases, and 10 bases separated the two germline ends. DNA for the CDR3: TGCAGCGCCGGTACATACTCCTACGAGCAGTACTTC. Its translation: CSAGTYSYEQYF.